This T cell receptor (beta chain) was documented in a study of technical replicates of blood from a few donors. Produced via immunoSEQ multiplex PCR; TCRdb's table is partial and in-frame only. The sample has approximately 60,000 clones; around nine tenths are singletons. This receptor was identified in a human donor in good health. Some clones in this sample may be carry-over from other donors' samples. Sequencing used PBMCs.

The CDR3 sequence is CASSKSRYFNEQFF. The CDR3 DNA is TGTGCCAGCAGCAAGTCGCGCTATTTCAATGAGCAGTTCTTC. The chain couples TRBV7-2 to TRBJ2-1; D call uncertain. The CDR3 spans 14 residues. Looked up from germline, CDR1 is SGHTA and CDR2 is FQGNSA. V was cut by 5 bases and J by 6 bases, with 14 bases left in between.